These 14 T cell receptor beta chains share one sample of origin, sequenced in a study of blood T cells in healthy people across ages. The second PCR ran roughly 7 to 12 cycles with a sample-barcoded 5' primer and J-beta primers. TCRdb re-called the 5' RACE reads through MiXCR, storing one row per CDR3 protein. The table shows approximately 800,000 distinct CDR3 sequences, with about 46% occurring only once. Sequenced sample: blood. The receptors here all came from an elderly man in good health.

This clonotype was detected ten times or more. The J gene is TRBJ2-1, the V gene TRBV20-1; no clear D. The CDR3 has 14 amino acids. The germline V gene has CDR1 DFQATT and CDR2 SNEGSKA (reference sequence). V lost 6 bases and J lost 1, with 13 bases in between. CDR3 DNA: TGCAGTGCCGAAGGTGGGAAGTCCTACAATGAGCAGTTCTTC. Encoded protein: CSAEGGKSYNEQFF.

This chain connects TRBV3-1 to TRBJ2-1; TRBD2 aligns across 7 bases. The germline V gene has CDR1 LGHDT and CDR2 YNNKEL (reference sequence). Trimming took 0 bases from V and 0 from J; bases not matched to a gene: 8. This CDR3 has 18 residues. The CDR3 here is CASSQEGLAESSYNEQFF. DNA for the CDR3: TGTGCCAGCAGCCAAGAAGGTCTAGCGGAGAGCTCCTACAATGAGCAGTTCTTC.

The V gene is TRBV27, the J gene TRBJ2-2, with 15 bases lining up with TRBD2. Germline V lookup: CDR1 MNHEY, CDR2 SMNVEV (reference sequence). Germline trimming cut 5 bases from V and 5 bases from J; bases unmatched to any gene: 12. CDR3 length: 19 amino acids. CDR3 nucleotides: TGTGCCAGCAGTCGCCGCCCGCTGGGACTAGCGGGAGGTACCGGGGAGCTGTTTTTT. Translation gives CASSRRPLGLAGGTGELFF.

The CDR3 protein is CASRSPVGGLGNNEQFF. Here the CDR3 DNA reads TGTGCCAGCAGATCCCCAGTGGGCGGCCTCGGAAACAATGAGCAGTTCTTC. The chain links TRBV7-2 to TRBJ2-1; D not certain. The ends were cut back, 6 bases at V and 5 bases at J, with 23 bases in the middle. The CDR3 spans 17 residues. Germline V lookup: CDR1 SGHTA, CDR2 FQGNSA.

This clonotype has only a few counts. V and J are TRBV7-3 and TRBJ2-1; 10 bases fit TRBD1. CDR1 and CDR2 (germline): SGHTA, FQGTGA. CDR3 size: 17 residues. With V trimmed by 5 bases and J by 7 bases, 14 bases remained unmatched. The CDR3 region has the DNA TGTGCCAGCAGCGTTAATGGGGTAGGGACAGGGGAAAATGAGCAGTTCTTC. This codes for CASSVNGVGTGENEQFF.

For the CDR3, the DNA is TGTGCCAGCAGCAGCGGACAGGGGCTAGCCACAGATACGCAGTATTTT. It specifies CASSSGQGLATDTQYF. The gene calls are TRBV3-1 and TRBJ2-3; 9 positions agree with TRBD1. The CDR3 consists of 16 residues. The V segment lost 5 bases and the J segment 2 bases; nucleotides outside the gene matches: 8. The V gene's germline CDR1 is LGHDT and CDR2 YNNKEL (reference sequence).

This clonotype came up many times. A read error is possible here, since a much larger clone lies one base away. V gene TRBV28 combines with J gene TRBJ2-5; a possible D gene is TRBD1 (6 bases). CDR3 length: 15 residues. From germline, CDR1 is MDHEN and CDR2 SYDVKM. Trimming left V 7 bases short and J 11 bases short, with 26 bases between. The CDR3 reads CASTLAGGLGNEQYF. For the CDR3, the DNA is TGTGCCAGCACCCTCGCTGGGGGCCTGGGGAATGAGCAGTACTTC.

CDR3 sequence reads: CASSPGLAGGKNLEQFF. In DNA form, the CDR3 reads TGTGCCAGCAGCCCCGGACTAGCGGGAGGGAAGAACCTTGAGCAGTTCTTC. The chain links TRBV5-6 to TRBJ2-1; TRBD2 agrees at 15 bases. The V and J ends lost 4 bases and 9 bases, in that order; junction bases with no gene match: 11. Germline V gives CDR1 SGHDT, CDR2 YYEEEE. This CDR3 has 17 residues.

There are a few counts of this clonotype. The V gene is TRBV13, the J gene TRBJ2-1; 7 bases are a match to TRBD2. CDR1 and CDR2 from the germline V gene are PRHDT and FYEKMQ (reference sequence). The CDR3 runs to 15 residues. The junction had 11 bases not matched to a gene; V was cut back by 5 bases and J by 7 bases. The CDR3 region has the DNA TGTGCCAGCAGCCCTGCAGGCGGGAGAGGGAATGAGCAGTTCTTC. Translating gives CASSPAGGRGNEQFF.

The chain carries TRBV28 and TRBJ1-4, with D hard to call. This CDR3 has 17 amino acids. Per the germline V gene, CDR1 is MDHEN and CDR2 is SYDVKM. Between the trimmed V and J ends, which lost 1 base and 6 bases, there was a span of 18 bases. The CDR3 sequence: CASSLSLLTVTYEKLFF. The CDR3 region has the DNA TGTGCCAGCAGTTTATCCCTCTTGACGGTGACTTATGAAAAACTGTTTTTT.

As to this clonotype: Since a much larger clone is just one base distant, this may be a read error. The genes are TRBV3-1 and TRBJ2-5, with D perhaps TRBD2 (6 bases). The J call could be wrong; TRBJ2-1 is a better fit for the DNA end. The CDR3 is 13 residues long. Germline loops: CDR1 LGHDT, CDR2 YNNKEL (reference sequence). In DNA form, the CDR3 reads TGTGCCAGCAGTGGCGGGGATCAAGAGACCCAGTTCTTC. This translates into CASSGGDQETQFF.

Comment on this clonotype: It may be a read error: a sequence one base away is much more abundant. The chain has TRBV6-6 and TRBJ2-4, with D tentatively TRBD2 (5 bases). The CDR3 runs to 12 residues. Germline CDR1 MNHNY, CDR2 SVGAGI (reference sequence). CDR3 residues: CACSYVRDIQYF. In nucleotides, the CDR3 is TGTGCCTGCAGTTATGTGCGGGACATTCAGTACTTC.

V gene TRBV18 combines with J gene TRBJ1-1, with 8 bases that match TRBD1. V lost 5 bases and J lost 0; bases outside the gene matches: 5. This CDR3 is built from 15 residues. The germline gives CDR1 KGHSH, CDR2 LQKENI. The DNA of the CDR3 is TGTGCCAGCTCAACTGGACAGGGTATGAACACTGAAGCTTTCTTT. Its protein is CASSTGQGMNTEAFF.

This chain connects TRBV27 to TRBJ1-2, with TRBD1 as a possible D gene (6 bases). With 5 bases removed from V and 3 bases from J, the gap between germline ends came to 19 bases. The germline V gene encodes CDR1 MNHEY and CDR2 SMNVEV (reference sequence). CDR3 length: 16 residues. CDR3 loop: CASSRYQVQGDYGYTF. In nucleotides, the CDR3 is TGTGCCAGCAGTCGCTACCAGGTACAGGGAGACTATGGCTACACCTTC.